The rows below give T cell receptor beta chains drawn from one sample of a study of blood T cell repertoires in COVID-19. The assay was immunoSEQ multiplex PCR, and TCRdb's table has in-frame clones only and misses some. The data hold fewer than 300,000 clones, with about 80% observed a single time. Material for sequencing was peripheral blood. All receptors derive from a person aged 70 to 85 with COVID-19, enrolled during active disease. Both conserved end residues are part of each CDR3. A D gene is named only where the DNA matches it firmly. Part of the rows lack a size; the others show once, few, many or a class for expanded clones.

CASSHLQGDNEQFF TGCGCCAGCAGCCATTTACAGGGAGACAATGAGCAGTTCTTC TRBJ2-1 . TRBV4-3 .
CASRSDRVYGYTF TGTGCCAGCAGATCCGACAGGGTCTATGGCTACACCTTC TRBJ1-2 TRBD1 TRBV28 .
CASRPGTSAFLEQYF TGTGCCAGCAGACCCGGGACTAGCGCCTTTTTAGAGCAGTACTTC TRBJ2-7 TRBD2 TRBV3-1/TRBV3-2 .
CASSPTRETVEQFF TGTGCCAGCTCACCGACCAGGGAAACGGTTGAGCAGTTCTTC TRBJ2-1 . TRBV18 .
CASSVAANTGELFF TGTGCCAGCAGCGTAGCCGCGAACACCGGGGAGCTGTTTTTT TRBJ2-2 . TRBV9 .
CATSDLDREDTDTQYF TGTGCCACCAGTGATTTGGACAGGGAAGACACAGATACGCAGTATTTT TRBJ2-3 TRBD1 TRBV24-1 .
CASSYSKASPLHF TGTGCCAGCAGTTACTCGAAAGCTTCACCCCTCCACTTT TRBJ1-6 . TRBV6-5 .
CASGGANEKLFF TGTGCATCCGGCGGGGCGAATGAAAAACTGTTTTTT TRBJ1-4 . TRBV30 .
CASSPRRTGGQPQHF TGTGCCAGCAGTCCAAGACGGACAGGGGGACAGCCCCAGCATTTT TRBJ1-5 TRBD1 TRBV27 .
CATSLLRTATYNEQFF TGTGCCACCAGCTTACTCAGGACAGCGACCTACAATGAGCAGTTCTTC TRBJ2-1 . TRBV15 .
CASSLPGGKLFF TGTGCCAGCAGCTTGCCGGGGGGAAAACTGTTTTTT TRBJ1-4 . TRBV5-8 .
CASSSNRGNQPQHF TGTGCCTCCTCCTCTAACAGGGGGAATCAGCCCCAGCATTTT TRBJ1-5 TRBD1 TRBV28 .
CASSSLTGTYYEQYF TGTGCCAGCAGTTCCCTGACAGGCACTTACTACGAGCAGTACTTC TRBJ2-7 . TRBV6-2/TRBV6-3 .
CASSRASGTGELFF TGTGCCAGCAGCAGGGCTAGCGGGACCGGGGAGCTGTTTTTT TRBJ2-2 TRBD2 TRBV7-2 .
CASSLAGVGNTIYF TGTGCCAGCAGCTTGGCAGGGGTTGGAAACACCATATATTTT TRBJ1-3 . TRBV5-4 .
CASSPLAGGSYEQYF TGTGCCAGCTCACCGCTAGCGGGAGGGAGCTACGAGCAGTACTTC TRBJ2-7 TRBD2 TRBV18 .
CASSLGQSNSPLHF TGTGCCAGCAGCTTAGGACAGTCTAATTCACCCCTCCACTTT TRBJ1-6 . TRBV7-8 .
CASSQENPLSPLHF TGTGCCAGCAGCCAAGAAAATCCTCTCTCACCCCTCCACTTT TRBJ1-6 . TRBV4-2 .
CASSLYASGYTF TGTGCCAGTAGTCTTTATGCGTCTGGCTACACCTTC TRBJ1-2 . TRBV19 .
CASSTQGLGVGEQYF TGCGCCAGCAGCACTCAGGGTTTGGGCGTGGGGGAGCAGTACTTC TRBJ2-7 . TRBV5-1 .
CASSQGRAQYF TGTGCCAGCAGCCAAGGGAGGGCCCAGTACTTC TRBJ2-5 . TRBV14 once
CSVVSTSGGLETQYF TGCAGCGTCGTCTCGACTAGCGGGGGGCTGGAGACCCAGTACTTC TRBJ2-5 TRBD2 TRBV29-1 .
CASSEKGSYEQYF TGTGCCAGCAGTGAAAAAGGGAGTTACGAGCAGTACTTC TRBJ2-7 . TRBV6-1 .
CASSQTRNTEAFF TGTGCCAGCAGCCAGACAAGGAACACTGAAGCTTTCTTT TRBJ1-1 . TRBV6-2/TRBV6-3 once
CASSSGRGQSKQFF TGTGCCAGCAGCTCAGGTAGGGGCCAGAGCAAGCAGTTCTTC TRBJ2-1 . TRBV7-3 .
CASSWGLAGGADTQYF TGTGCCAGCAGTTGGGGACTAGCGGGGGGAGCGGATACGCAGTATTTT TRBJ2-3 TRBD2 TRBV7-9 .
CASRAGTSGRGEQFF TGTGCCAGCAGAGCCGGGACTAGCGGGAGAGGTGAGCAGTTCTTC TRBJ2-1 TRBD2 TRBV7-9 .
CASSLIAEGSGYTF TGTGCCAGCAGCTTGATCGCGGAAGGCTCTGGCTACACCTTC TRBJ1-2 . TRBV5-8 .
CASSPARTSGSNEQYF TGTGCCAGCAGCCCGGCGAGGACTAGCGGGAGTAACGAGCAGTACTTC TRBJ2-7 TRBD2 TRBV11-2 .
CASHGGVSPLHF TGTGCCAGTCACGGAGGGGTTTCACCCCTCCACTTT TRBJ1-6 . TRBV10-3 few
CASSLGRDGYTF TGTGCCAGCAGCTTGGGGAGGGATGGCTACACCTTC TRBJ1-2 . TRBV5-4 .
CARSDRDLNYGYTF TGTGCCCGCTCGGACAGAGACCTTAACTATGGCTACACCTTC TRBJ1-2 . TRBV30 .
CASSLEGGHNSPLHF TGCGCCAGCAGCTTGGAAGGGGGTCATAATTCACCCCTCCACTTT TRBJ1-6 . TRBV5-1 .
CASSFSPGLNYGYTF TGCGCCAGCAGCTTTTCTCCCGGTCTAAACTATGGCTACACCTTC TRBJ1-2 . TRBV5-1 .
CASQGLAGYNEQFF TGTGCCAGCCAAGGACTAGCGGGATACAATGAGCAGTTCTTC TRBJ2-1 TRBD2 TRBV6-6 .
CASSLFLVVDSPLHF TGTGCCAGCAGCTTATTTTTAGTAGTAGATTCACCCCTCCACTTT TRBJ1-6 . TRBV7-2 .
CASRSEYF TGTGCAAGTCGCTCGGAGTATTTT TRBJ2-3 . TRBV12-2 .
CASSEDREQYF TGCGCCAGCAGCGAAGACAGGGAGCAGTACTTC TRBJ2-7 . TRBV5-1 .
CASSPRSTGSFGYTF TGTGCCAGCAGCCCCCGCTCGACAGGGAGCTTTGGCTACACCTTC TRBJ1-2 TRBD1 TRBV6-2/TRBV6-3 .
CASTQGPPGQNQPQHF TGCGCCAGCACCCAGGGGCCACCGGGACAGAATCAGCCCCAGCATTTT TRBJ1-5 TRBD1 TRBV4-1 once
CASSLGTGTTGELFF TGTGCCAGCAGCTTAGGGACAGGGACGACCGGGGAGCTGTTTTTT TRBJ2-2 TRBD1 TRBV7-9 once